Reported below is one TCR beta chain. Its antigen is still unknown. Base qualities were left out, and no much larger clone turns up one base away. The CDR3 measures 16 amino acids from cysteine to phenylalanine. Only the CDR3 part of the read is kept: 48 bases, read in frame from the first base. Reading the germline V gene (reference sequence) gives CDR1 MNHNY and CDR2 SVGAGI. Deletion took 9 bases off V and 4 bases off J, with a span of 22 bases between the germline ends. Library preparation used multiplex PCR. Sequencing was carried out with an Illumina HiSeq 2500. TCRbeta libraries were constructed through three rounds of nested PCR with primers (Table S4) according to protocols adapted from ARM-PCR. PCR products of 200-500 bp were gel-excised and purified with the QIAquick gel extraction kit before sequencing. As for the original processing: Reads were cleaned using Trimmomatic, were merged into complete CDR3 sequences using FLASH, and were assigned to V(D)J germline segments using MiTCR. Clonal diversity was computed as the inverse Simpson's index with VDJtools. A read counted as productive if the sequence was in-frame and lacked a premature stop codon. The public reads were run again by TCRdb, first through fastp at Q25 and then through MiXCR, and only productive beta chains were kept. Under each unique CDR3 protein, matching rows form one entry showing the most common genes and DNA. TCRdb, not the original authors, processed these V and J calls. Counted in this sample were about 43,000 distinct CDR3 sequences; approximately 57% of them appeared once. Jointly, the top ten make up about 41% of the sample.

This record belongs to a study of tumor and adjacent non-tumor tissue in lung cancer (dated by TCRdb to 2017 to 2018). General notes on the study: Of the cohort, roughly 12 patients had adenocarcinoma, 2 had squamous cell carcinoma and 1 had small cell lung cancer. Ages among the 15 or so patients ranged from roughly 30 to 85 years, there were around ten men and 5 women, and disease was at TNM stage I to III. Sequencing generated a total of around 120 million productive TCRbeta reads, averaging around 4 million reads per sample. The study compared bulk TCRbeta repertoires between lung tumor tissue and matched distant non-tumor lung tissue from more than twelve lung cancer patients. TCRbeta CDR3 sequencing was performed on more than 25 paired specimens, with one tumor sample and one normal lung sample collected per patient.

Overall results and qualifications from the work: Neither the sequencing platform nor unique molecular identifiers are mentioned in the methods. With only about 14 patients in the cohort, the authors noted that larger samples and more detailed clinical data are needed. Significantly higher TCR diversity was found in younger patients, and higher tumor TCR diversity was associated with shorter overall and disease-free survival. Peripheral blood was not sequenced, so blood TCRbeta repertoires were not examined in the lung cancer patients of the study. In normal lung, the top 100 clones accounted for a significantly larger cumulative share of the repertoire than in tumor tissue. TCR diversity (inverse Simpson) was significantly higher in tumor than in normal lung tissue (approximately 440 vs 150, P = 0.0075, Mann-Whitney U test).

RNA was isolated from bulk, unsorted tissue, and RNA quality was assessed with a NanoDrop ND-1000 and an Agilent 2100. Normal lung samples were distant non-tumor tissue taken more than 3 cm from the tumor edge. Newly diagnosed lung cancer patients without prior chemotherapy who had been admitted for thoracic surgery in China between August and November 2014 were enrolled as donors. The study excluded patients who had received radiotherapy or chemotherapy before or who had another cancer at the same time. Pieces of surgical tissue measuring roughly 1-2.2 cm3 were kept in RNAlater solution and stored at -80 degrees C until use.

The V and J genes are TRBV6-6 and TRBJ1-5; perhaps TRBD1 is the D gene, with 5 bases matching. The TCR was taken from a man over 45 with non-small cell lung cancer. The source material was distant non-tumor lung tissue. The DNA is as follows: TGTGCCAGTAGTGGACCGGGGCAAGGGGCGAATCAGCCCCAGCATTTT. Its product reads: CASSGPGQGANQPQHF.